This is a list of T cell receptor beta chains from one sample in a study of T cells in Graves' hyperthyroidism and ophthalmopathy. TCRdb reprocessed the multiplex PCR reads with MiXCR, giving one entry per CDR3 protein. The data contain fewer than 400,000 distinct CDR3 sequences, approximately 15% of them singletons. Sequenced input: blood. The receptors derive from a woman younger than 35 with Graves' hyperthyroidism that later progressed to Graves' ophthalmopathy. CDR3s include the opening cysteine and the closing phenylalanine or tryptophan. Fields, in order: J gene, V gene, clone size, D gene, CDR3 protein, CDR3 DNA. D genes are given only for firm matches. Clone sizes are given selectively: once, few, many, or a class where the clone is expanded.

j_call: TRBJ2-7
v_call: TRBV7-2
clone_size: NA
d_call: TRBD2
cdr3_aa: CASSLGRRLAGGSYYEQYF
cdr3_nt: TGTGCCAGCAGCTTAGGGAGGAGGCTAGCGGGAGGCTCGTATTACGAGCAGTACTTC

j_call: TRBJ1-1
v_call: TRBV7-9
clone_size: NA
d_call: NA
cdr3_aa: CASSSVEGKESEAFF
cdr3_nt: TGTGCCAGCAGCTCAGTTGAGGGGAAAGAATCTGAAGCTTTCTTT

j_call: TRBJ1-2
v_call: TRBV27
clone_size: many
d_call: TRBD1
cdr3_aa: CASSRTGWGSVDYGYTF
cdr3_nt: TGTGCCAGCAGTCGGACAGGGTGGGGGTCGGTCGACTATGGCTACACCTTC

j_call: TRBJ1-2
v_call: TRBV12-3/TRBV12-4
clone_size: few
d_call: NA
cdr3_aa: CASRPSPAGWYGYTF
cdr3_nt: TGTGCCAGCAGACCCTCCCCGGCAGGGTGGTATGGCTACACCTTC

j_call: TRBJ2-1
v_call: TRBV5-1
clone_size: many
d_call: NA
cdr3_aa: CASSLEGHPNEQFF
cdr3_nt: TGCGCCAGCAGCTTGGAGGGACACCCCAATGAGCAGTTCTTC

j_call: TRBJ2-7
v_call: TRBV11-3
clone_size: many
d_call: NA
cdr3_aa: CASSCSWTGLGEQYF
cdr3_nt: TGTGCCAGCAGCTGCTCATGGACTGGGCTAGGGGAGCAGTACTTC

j_call: TRBJ1-1
v_call: TRBV5-5
clone_size: many
d_call: NA
cdr3_aa: CASSLPLMERLEGAFF
cdr3_nt: TGTGCCAGCAGCTTGCCGCTGATGGAGCGGCTAGAGGGAGCTTTCTTT

j_call: TRBJ2-7
v_call: TRBV15
clone_size: many
d_call: TRBD1
cdr3_aa: CATSRAGTGDYEQYF
cdr3_nt: TGTGCCACCAGCAGGGCCGGGACAGGGGACTACGAGCAGTACTTC

j_call: TRBJ2-7
v_call: TRBV5-4
clone_size: NA
d_call: TRBD1
cdr3_aa: CASSPGQLSSYEQYF
cdr3_nt: TGTGCCAGCAGCCCGGGACAGTTGAGCTCCTACGAGCAGTACTTC

j_call: TRBJ2-5
v_call: TRBV24-1
clone_size: few
d_call: NA
cdr3_aa: CATSERGREETQYF
cdr3_nt: TGTGCCACCAGTGAACGGGGGCGCGAGGAGACCCAGTACTTC

j_call: TRBJ1-2
v_call: TRBV7-4
clone_size: NA
d_call: NA
cdr3_aa: CASSLNRTNYGYTF
cdr3_nt: TGTGCCAGCAGCTTAAACCGAACGAACTATGGCTACACCTTC

j_call: TRBJ2-2
v_call: TRBV7-9
clone_size: NA
d_call: TRBD2
cdr3_aa: CASSPRSQTSGRIGGELFF
cdr3_nt: TGTGCCAGCAGCCCGAGATCTCAGACTAGCGGGAGGATCGGCGGGGAGCTGTTTTTT

j_call: TRBJ2-7
v_call: TRBV6-2/TRBV6-3
clone_size: many
d_call: NA
cdr3_aa: CASSYSRTAYEQYF
cdr3_nt: TGTGCCAGCAGTTACTCTCGGACAGCCTACGAGCAGTACTTC

j_call: TRBJ1-1
v_call: TRBV2
clone_size: few
d_call: NA
cdr3_aa: CASTISAGSQAGAFF
cdr3_nt: TGTGCCAGCACCATCTCGGCAGGGTCCCAGGCGGGGGCTTTCTTT

j_call: TRBJ2-1
v_call: TRBV18
clone_size: many
d_call: TRBD2
cdr3_aa: CASSPRTSSSYNEQFF
cdr3_nt: TGTGCCAGCTCACCGAGGACTAGCTCCTCCTACAATGAGCAGTTCTTC

j_call: TRBJ1-1
v_call: TRBV20-1
clone_size: many
d_call: TRBD1
cdr3_aa: CSASDRGPNTEAFF
cdr3_nt: TGCAGTGCCAGCGACAGGGGGCCGAACACTGAAGCTTTCTTT

j_call: TRBJ1-6
v_call: TRBV3-1
clone_size: many
d_call: TRBD1
cdr3_aa: CASSQEGQGGSPLHF
cdr3_nt: TGTGCCAGCAGCCAAGAGGGACAGGGAGGGTCACCCCTCCACTTT

j_call: TRBJ2-2
v_call: TRBV4-1
clone_size: NA
d_call: NA
cdr3_aa: CASSQEGNGELFF
cdr3_nt: TGCGCCAGCAGCCAAGAGGGGAACGGGGAGCTGTTTTTT

j_call: TRBJ2-7
v_call: TRBV5-1
clone_size: many
d_call: NA
cdr3_aa: CASSLFRGGYEQYF
cdr3_nt: TGCGCCAGCAGCTTGTTCAGGGGGGGCTACGAGCAGTACTTC

j_call: TRBJ2-7
v_call: TRBV28
clone_size: NA
d_call: NA
cdr3_aa: CASSSSGRGSHEQYF
cdr3_nt: TGTGCCAGCAGTTCCTCCGGCAGGGGCTCCCACGAGCAGTACTTC

j_call: TRBJ1-6
v_call: TRBV20-1
clone_size: NA
d_call: TRBD1
cdr3_aa: CSARAGTGNSPLHF
cdr3_nt: TGCAGTGCTAGAGCCGGGACAGGGAATTCACCCCTCCACTTT

j_call: TRBJ2-1
v_call: TRBV11-2
clone_size: NA
d_call: TRBD2
cdr3_aa: CASSQLAGGYNEQLF
cdr3_nt: TGTGCCAGCAGCCAACTAGCGGGAGGGTACAATGAGCAGCTCTTC

j_call: TRBJ2-1
v_call: TRBV4-1
clone_size: NA
d_call: NA
cdr3_aa: CASSQEGRGGNEQFF
cdr3_nt: TGCGCCAGCAGCCAAGAAGGGAGGGGGGGGAATGAGCAGTTCTTC

j_call: TRBJ2-1
v_call: TRBV13
clone_size: NA
d_call: TRBD2
cdr3_aa: CASSMGTSTEQFF
cdr3_nt: TGTGCCAGCAGCATGGGGACTAGCACTGAGCAGTTCTTC

j_call: TRBJ2-7
v_call: TRBV7-8
clone_size: NA
d_call: TRBD2
cdr3_aa: CASIPLLAGGNEQYF
cdr3_nt: TGTGCCAGCATCCCCCTCCTAGCGGGAGGGAACGAGCAGTACTTC

j_call: TRBJ2-2
v_call: TRBV9
clone_size: few
d_call: TRBD2
cdr3_aa: CASTPSGSGTGELFF
cdr3_nt: TGTGCCAGCACCCCCAGCGGGAGTGGTACCGGGGAGCTGTTTTTT

j_call: TRBJ2-5
v_call: TRBV7-9
clone_size: few
d_call: NA
cdr3_aa: CASSLATFQETQYF
cdr3_nt: TGTGCCAGCAGCTTAGCCACTTTCCAAGAGACCCAGTACTTC

j_call: TRBJ2-3
v_call: TRBV28
clone_size: many
d_call: TRBD1
cdr3_aa: CASSGRTQGRADTQYF
cdr3_nt: TGTGCCAGCAGCGGACGGACACAGGGGCGCGCAGATACGCAGTATTTT

j_call: TRBJ1-2
v_call: TRBV29-1
clone_size: NA
d_call: NA
cdr3_aa: CSVGPENYGYTF
cdr3_nt: TGCAGCGTCGGCCCGGAGAACTATGGCTACACCTTC

j_call: TRBJ1-5
v_call: TRBV30
clone_size: many
d_call: NA
cdr3_aa: CAWRSVGGNQPQHF
cdr3_nt: TGTGCCTGGAGAAGTGTGGGGGGGAATCAGCCCCAGCATTTT

j_call: TRBJ2-7
v_call: TRBV3-1
clone_size: many
d_call: NA
cdr3_aa: CASSQEDHSYEQYF
cdr3_nt: TGTGCCAGCAGCCAAGAAGACCACTCCTACGAGCAGTACTTC

j_call: TRBJ2-1
v_call: TRBV6-1
clone_size: NA
d_call: NA
cdr3_aa: CASTASLMNEQFF
cdr3_nt: TGTGCCAGCACCGCCAGCCTGATGAATGAGCAGTTCTTC

j_call: TRBJ2-1
v_call: TRBV5-1
clone_size: few
d_call: NA
cdr3_aa: CASSLDGILLYNEQFF
cdr3_nt: TGCGCCAGCAGCTTAGACGGGATTCTACTATACAATGAGCAGTTCTTC

j_call: TRBJ1-1
v_call: TRBV7-9
clone_size: many
d_call: NA
cdr3_aa: CASSSPLTEAFF
cdr3_nt: TGTGCCAGCAGCTCGCCCCTCACTGAAGCTTTCTTT

j_call: TRBJ2-1
v_call: TRBV2
clone_size: many
d_call: NA
cdr3_aa: CASSEQGPAGEQFF
cdr3_nt: TGTGCCAGCAGTGAACAGGGGCCCGCAGGTGAGCAGTTCTTC

j_call: TRBJ2-1
v_call: TRBV11-1
clone_size: many
d_call: TRBD1
cdr3_aa: CASGRDRVTYNEQFF
cdr3_nt: TGTGCCAGCGGCAGGGACAGGGTTACCTACAATGAGCAGTTCTTC

j_call: TRBJ2-1
v_call: TRBV3-1
clone_size: many
d_call: NA
cdr3_aa: CASSQDQGGGHKQFF
cdr3_nt: TGTGCCAGCAGCCAAGATCAGGGCGGCGGGCACAAGCAGTTCTTC

j_call: TRBJ2-5
v_call: TRBV28
clone_size: few
d_call: NA
cdr3_aa: CASSLEGQLYQETQYF
cdr3_nt: TGTGCCAGCAGTTTGGAGGGACAACTGTACCAAGAGACCCAGTACTTC

j_call: TRBJ2-1
v_call: TRBV29-1
clone_size: many
d_call: NA
cdr3_aa: CSVDAATIVNEQFF
cdr3_nt: TGCAGCGTTGATGCAGCTACAATCGTCAATGAGCAGTTCTTC

j_call: TRBJ2-1
v_call: TRBV13
clone_size: few
d_call: NA
cdr3_aa: CASSHSRRDIHNEQFF
cdr3_nt: TGTGCCAGCAGCCATTCCCGTCGGGACATACACAATGAGCAGTTCTTC

j_call: TRBJ2-7
v_call: TRBV2
clone_size: many
d_call: NA
cdr3_aa: CASSSTGRGQYEQYF
cdr3_nt: TGTGCCAGCAGCTCGACCGGGAGGGGACAGTACGAGCAGTACTTC

j_call: TRBJ2-7
v_call: TRBV6-1
clone_size: NA
d_call: NA
cdr3_aa: CASRPRDRPYEQYF
cdr3_nt: TGTGCCAGCAGGCCCCGGGACCGGCCATACGAGCAGTACTTC

j_call: TRBJ2-3
v_call: TRBV28
clone_size: many
d_call: NA
cdr3_aa: CASTPRGVLDTQYF
cdr3_nt: TGTGCCAGCACCCCGAGGGGGGTGTTAGATACGCAGTATTTT

j_call: TRBJ2-1
v_call: TRBV28
clone_size: many
d_call: NA
cdr3_aa: CATESPLSSYNEQFF
cdr3_nt: TGTGCCACCGAGAGTCCGTTGAGCTCCTACAATGAGCAGTTCTTC

j_call: TRBJ2-7
v_call: TRBV5-1
clone_size: many
d_call: NA
cdr3_aa: CASSDIGEQYF
cdr3_nt: TGCGCCAGCAGCGACATTGGCGAGCAGTACTTC

j_call: TRBJ1-1
v_call: TRBV6-6
clone_size: many
d_call: NA
cdr3_aa: CASSYSRARGTEAFF
cdr3_nt: TGTGCCAGCAGTTACTCGAGGGCGCGGGGCACTGAAGCTTTCTTT

j_call: TRBJ1-1
v_call: TRBV12-5
clone_size: many
d_call: TRBD1
cdr3_aa: CASGLISFTGGSLMNTEAFF
cdr3_nt: TGTGCTAGTGGTCTCATATCATTTACAGGGGGGTCCTTAATGAACACTGAAGCTTTCTTT

j_call: TRBJ2-2
v_call: TRBV7-2
clone_size: many
d_call: NA
cdr3_aa: CASSWRDAAGELFF
cdr3_nt: TGTGCCAGCAGCTGGCGGGACGCGGCCGGGGAGCTGTTTTTT

j_call: TRBJ1-4
v_call: TRBV5-8
clone_size: few
d_call: TRBD1
cdr3_aa: CASSRVGTGSEKLFF
cdr3_nt: TGTGCCAGCAGCCGAGTAGGGACAGGGAGCGAAAAACTGTTTTTT

j_call: TRBJ2-7
v_call: TRBV10-2
clone_size: NA
d_call: TRBD1
cdr3_aa: CASSDRDRGYEQYF
cdr3_nt: TGCGCCAGCAGTGACCGGGACAGGGGTTACGAGCAGTACTTC

j_call: TRBJ1-1
v_call: TRBV7-2
clone_size: many
d_call: TRBD1
cdr3_aa: CASSLNHRGGAFF
cdr3_nt: TGTGCCAGCAGCTTAAACCACAGGGGGGGAGCTTTCTTT

j_call: TRBJ1-2
v_call: TRBV12-3/TRBV12-4
clone_size: NA
d_call: TRBD1
cdr3_aa: CASSPGAQGAYPSPPSNYGYTF
cdr3_nt: TGTGCCAGCTCACCGGGGGCACAGGGGGCGTACCCCTCGCCCCCCTCAAACTATGGCTACACCTTC

j_call: TRBJ2-3
v_call: TRBV25-1
clone_size: few
d_call: TRBD2
cdr3_aa: CASSSILAGKTGADTQYF
cdr3_nt: TGTGCCAGCAGTTCTATACTAGCGGGAAAGACGGGGGCAGATACGCAGTATTTT

j_call: TRBJ2-7
v_call: TRBV7-8
clone_size: many
d_call: NA
cdr3_aa: CASSLEAGIHAQYF
cdr3_nt: TGTGCCAGCAGCTTAGAGGCCGGGATCCACGCGCAGTACTTC

j_call: TRBJ1-2
v_call: TRBV27
clone_size: many
d_call: NA
cdr3_aa: CASSLRLGRETFYGYTF
cdr3_nt: TGTGCCAGCAGTTTAAGGCTGGGCAGGGAAACTTTCTATGGCTACACCTTC

j_call: TRBJ1-1
v_call: TRBV19
clone_size: few
d_call: TRBD1
cdr3_aa: CASSMTGTGATEAFF
cdr3_nt: TGTGCCAGTAGTATGACCGGGACAGGGGCCACTGAAGCTTTCTTT

j_call: TRBJ2-5
v_call: TRBV11-3
clone_size: many
d_call: NA
cdr3_aa: CASSLNLRETQYF
cdr3_nt: TGTGCCAGCAGCTTAAACCTACGGGAGACCCAGTACTTC